Listed here are 19 T cell receptor beta chains from one sample, sequenced in a study of cytomegalovirus exposure and HLA in healthy donors. In the PCR, 60 Vbeta and 13 Jbeta primers were used. The method was immunoSEQ multiplex PCR; TCRdb's version includes in-frame clones alone and lacks a portion of them. This table holds more than 200,000 clones, 65% to 80% found once. Sequenced: PBMCs. Source of these receptors: a girl under 10 years old in good health and CMV-seronegative.

The chain has TRBV9 and TRBJ2-1; D may be TRBD2 (5 bases). The CDR3 length is 14 residues. Germline CDR1 is SGDLS and CDR2 is YYNGEE. The V gene lost 4 bases and the J gene lost 13 bases, with 21 bases spanning the gap. The CDR3: CASSLTFGSGEQFF. The CDR3 DNA is TGTGCCAGCAGCCTCACCTTTGGGTCCGGGGAACAGTTCTTC. Looking up the rest from reference TRBV9 and TRBJ2-1 gives the full variable domain: DSGVTQTPKHLITATGQRVTLRCSPRSGDLSVYWYQQSLDQGLQFLIQYYNGEERAKGNILERFSAQQFPDLHSELNLSSLELGDSALYFCASSLTFGSGEQFFGPGTRLTVL.

The V gene is TRBV6-1, the J gene TRBJ2-3, with TRBD1 matching over 12 bases. The CDR3 loop spans 15 amino acids. Losses at the gene ends were 4 bases for V and 11 bases for J; bases not matched to a gene: 10. The germline gives CDR1 MNHNS, CDR2 SASEGT. This CDR3 is CASSGRGTGGEKQYF. The CDR3 DNA sequence: TGTGCCAGCAGTGGAAGAGGGACAGGGGGCGAAAAGCAGTATTTT.

This sequence joins TRBV10-1 and TRBJ1-6, with 9 bases fitting TRBD1. This CDR3 is built from 18 residues. V lost 4 bases and J lost 6; bases outside the gene matches: 13. CDR1 is WNHNN, CDR2 SYGVQD, per germline (reference sequence). The DNA of the CDR3 is TGCGCCAGCAGTGGGGACAGGGCTACAAGAGGTTTTAATTCACCCCTCCACTTT. Its protein product is CASSGDRATRGFNSPLHF.

The V call is TRBV10-3, the J call TRBJ2-4; possibly TRBD1 for D (5 bases). Trimming left V 1 base short and J 5 bases short, with 12 bases between. The CDR3 is 15 amino acids. Germline V CDR1 and CDR2: ENHRY, SYGVKD. This CDR3 is CAISEYDSGENIQYF. The CDR3 nucleotides are TGTGCCATCAGTGAGTACGACAGTGGGGAAAACATTCAGTACTTC.

The rearrangement joins TRBV7-8 to TRBJ1-5, with D perhaps matching TRBD1 (6 bases). Per the germline V gene, CDR1 is SGHVS and CDR2 is FQNEAQ. CDR3 size: 17 residues. Trimming stripped 4 bases from V and 0 bases from J, with 16 bases between. DNA for the CDR3: TGTGCCAGCAGCTCCGGACAGAGCCCTTATAGCAATCAGCCCCAGCATTTT. As protein: CASSSGQSPYSNQPQHF. The variable domain in full, completed from reference TRBV7-8 and TRBJ1-5, reads GAGVSQSPRYKVAKRGQDVALRCDPISGHVSLFWYQQALGQGPEFLTYFQNEAQLDKSGLPSDRFFAERPEGSVSTLKIQRTQQEDSAVYLCASSSGQSPYSNQPQHFGDGTRLSIL.

This clone appeared a single time. This chain links TRBV7-3 with TRBJ2-3, with TRBD1 identical over 9 bases. This CDR3 has 18 residues. Germline CDR1 is SGHTA and CDR2 is FQGTGA. V dropped 5 bases and J dropped 4; count of bases not matched to a gene: 16. In nucleotides, the CDR3 is TGTGCCAGCAGCCAACCGGGCAGGGGACAGGGTTTGTCAGATACGCAGTATTTT. Its translation: CASSQPGRGQGLSDTQYF.

The chain has TRBV18 and TRBJ1-3, with D perhaps TRBD1 (6 bases). Trimming took 4 bases from V and 0 from J, leaving 10 bases between them. Germline assignment: CDR1 KGHSH and CDR2 LQKENI. The CDR3 extends over 15 amino acids. CDR3 nucleotide sequence: TGTGCCAGCTCACGACAGGCGTCCTCTGGAAACACCATATATTTT. This gives the protein CASSRQASSGNTIYF.

This clone was counted a single time. The chain joins TRBV27 to TRBJ2-7; 9 bases line up with TRBD2. V was clipped by 6 bases and J by 8 bases; unmatched bases: 17. Germline loops: CDR1 MNHEY, CDR2 SMNVEV (reference sequence). The CDR3 runs 16 residues. The CDR3: CASSLQGAGGPRQQYF. The CDR3 DNA follows: TGTGCCAGCAGCCTTCAGGGAGCGGGAGGCCCTAGGCAGCAGTACTTC.

This chain connects TRBV19 to TRBJ1-2; 7 bases are a match to TRBD1. The CDR3 spans 14 residues. V trimming: 6 bases; J trimming: 4 bases; junction bases outside the gene matches: 8. Germline V CDR1 and CDR2: LNHDA, SQIVND (reference sequence). CDR3 region: CASSIPGQFYGYTF. The CDR3 DNA reads TGTGCCAGTAGCATCCCGGGACAGTTCTATGGCTACACCTTC.

The rearrangement uses TRBV29-1 and TRBJ1-2; no reliable D call. Germline V gene data show CDR1 as SQVTM and CDR2 as ANQGSEA. V lost 3 bases and J lost 3, with 17 bases in between. The CDR3 extends over 15 amino acids. CDR3: CSVDGFSPPDYGYTF. DNA of the CDR3: TGCAGCGTTGATGGCTTTAGCCCCCCAGACTATGGCTACACCTTC.

This chain joins TRBV25-1 and TRBJ2-7; unclear D gene. The CDR3 is 16 amino acids. Germline values: CDR1 MGHDK, CDR2 SYGVNS. V lost 1 base to trimming and J lost 2 bases, with 15 bases between them. The CDR3 here is CASSESWAGLPYEQYF. CDR3 sequence (DNA): TGTGCCAGCAGTGAATCGTGGGCAGGTCTCCCCTACGAGCAGTACTTC.

The gene calls are TRBV6-6 and TRBJ2-2, with TRBD2 as a possible D gene (5 bases). CDR1 and CDR2 from the germline V gene are MNHNY and SVGAGI (reference sequence). The CDR3 extends over 15 amino acids. Trimming pared 2 bases from V and 5 bases from J, leaving 12 bases between. CDR3 region: CASSYQGLLTGELFF. The CDR3 bases are TGTGCCAGCAGTTACCAAGGACTGCTTACCGGGGAGCTGTTTTTT.

There are a few counts of this clone. This chain joins TRBV6-1 and TRBJ1-1, with D possibly TRBD1 on 5 matching bases. Germline V gene sequence: CDR1 MNHNS, CDR2 SASEGT. This CDR3 has 15 amino acids. The V and J ends lost 4 bases and 0 bases respectively, with 12 bases between them. The CDR3 sequence: CASSGRQYLNTEAFF. DNA of the CDR3: TGTGCCAGCAGTGGGAGACAGTACTTGAACACTGAAGCTTTCTTT.

The rearrangement uses TRBV13 and TRBJ2-5, with 7 bases aligning to TRBD1. The CDR3 loop spans 13 amino acids. Germline lookup yields CDR1 PRHDT and CDR2 FYEKMQ (reference sequence). With 4 bases clipped from V and 4 bases from J, the junction kept 3 bases outside the gene matches. CDR3 DNA: TGTGCCAGCAGCTCGGACAGGAGAGAGACCCAGTACTTC. Amino acids: CASSSDRRETQYF. Full variable domain (remainder filled in from reference TRBV13 and TRBJ2-5): AAGVIQSPRHLIKEKRETATLKCYPIPRHDTVYWYQQGPGQDPQFLISFYEKMQSDKGSIPDRFSAQQFSDYHSELNMSSLELGDSALYFCASSSDRRETQYFGPGTRLLVL.

The V call is TRBV19, the J call TRBJ1-5; D is ambiguous. Germline-derived CDR1 and CDR2 are LNHDA and SQIVND (reference sequence). Trimming removed 3 bases at V and 8 bases at J, with 14 bases between. The CDR3 consists of 14 residues. The CDR3 protein is CASSIFLGEKPQHF. For the CDR3, the DNA is TGTGCCAGTAGTATTTTTTTAGGAGAGAAGCCCCAGCATTTT.

This clone was recorded once. V gene TRBV29-1 combines with J gene TRBJ1-2, with 10 bases aligning to TRBD1. The CDR3 is 13 amino acids. The V and J ends lost 6 bases and 4 bases, in that order; junction bases with no gene match: 5. Germline V gene data show CDR1 as SQVTM and CDR2 as ANQGSEA. CDR3 sequence reads: CSVGTGALYGYTF. DNA for the CDR3: TGCAGCGTAGGGACAGGGGCCCTCTATGGCTACACCTTC.

V usage is TRBV5-1 and J usage is TRBJ1-2; possibly TRBD1 for D (6 bases). With 0 bases removed from V and 6 bases from J, the gap between germline ends came to 12 bases. This CDR3 region has 14 residues. Germline CDR1 reads SGHRS; CDR2 reads YFSETQ. CDR3 amino acids: CASSLDRAGDGYTF. DNA of the CDR3: TGCGCCAGCAGCTTGGACAGGGCGGGAGATGGCTACACCTTC.

The chain carries TRBV21-1 and TRBJ2-1; whether TRBD2, the table's D call, matches the DNA was not checked. TRBV21-1 is noted as a pseudogene. The CDR3 sequence is 16 residues long. As DNA, the CDR3 is TGTGCCAGCAGCAAATTAGGGACTAGCGGGAGTGATGAGCAGTTCTTC. Amino acids: CASSKLGTSGSDEQFF.

The rearrangement links TRBV7-9 to TRBJ1-3; D possibly corresponds to TRBD1 (6 bases). The germline V gene has CDR1 SEHNR and CDR2 FQNEAQ (reference sequence). The CDR3 contains 16 residues. With 4 bases removed from V and 0 bases from J, the gap between germline ends came to 13 bases. The CDR3: CASSSLQGISGNTIYF. CDR3 coding DNA: TGTGCCAGCAGCTCGCTCCAGGGGATCTCTGGAAACACCATATATTTT.